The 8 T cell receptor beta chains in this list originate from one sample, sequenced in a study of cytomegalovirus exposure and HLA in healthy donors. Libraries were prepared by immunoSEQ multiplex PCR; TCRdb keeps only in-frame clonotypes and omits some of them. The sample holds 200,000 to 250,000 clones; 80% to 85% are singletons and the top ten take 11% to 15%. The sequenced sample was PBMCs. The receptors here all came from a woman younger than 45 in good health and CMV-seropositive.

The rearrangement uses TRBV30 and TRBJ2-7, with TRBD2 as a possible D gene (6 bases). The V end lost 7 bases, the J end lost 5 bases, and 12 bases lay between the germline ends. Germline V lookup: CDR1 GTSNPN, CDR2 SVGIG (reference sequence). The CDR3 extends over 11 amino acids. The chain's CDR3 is CALGGLNEQYF. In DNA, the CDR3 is TGTGCCTTAGGAGGGCTGAACGAGCAGTACTTC.

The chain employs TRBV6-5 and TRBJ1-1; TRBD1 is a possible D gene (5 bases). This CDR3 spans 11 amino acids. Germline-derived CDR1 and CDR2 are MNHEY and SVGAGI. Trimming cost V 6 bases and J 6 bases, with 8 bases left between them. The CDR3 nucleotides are TGTGCCAGCAGCAAGGGGCCTGAAGCTTTCTTT. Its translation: CASSKGPEAFF.

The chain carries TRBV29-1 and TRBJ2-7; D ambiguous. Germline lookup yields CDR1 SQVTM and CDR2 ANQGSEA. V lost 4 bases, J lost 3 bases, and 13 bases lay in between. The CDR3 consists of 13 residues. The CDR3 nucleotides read TGCAGCGTTGTCAATCGAGTTGGCTACGAGCAGTACTTC. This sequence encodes CSVVNRVGYEQYF.

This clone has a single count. This CDR3 is CASSLSGLLNQPQHF. The DNA for the CDR3 is TGTGCCAGCAGTTTATCAGGGTTGCTCAATCAGCCCCAGCATTTT. The V gene is TRBV27, the J gene TRBJ1-5; D is unclear. Germline V gene lookup returns CDR1 MNHEY and CDR2 SMNVEV (reference sequence). This CDR3 is 15 amino acids long. V lost 0 bases to trimming and J lost 3 bases, with 9 bases between them.

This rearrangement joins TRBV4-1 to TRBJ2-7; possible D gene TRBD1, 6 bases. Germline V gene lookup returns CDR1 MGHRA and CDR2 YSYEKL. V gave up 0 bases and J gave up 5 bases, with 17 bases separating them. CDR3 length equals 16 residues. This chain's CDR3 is CASSQDGRGSIHEQYF. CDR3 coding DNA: TGCGCCAGCAGCCAAGATGGTAGGGGGAGTATACACGAGCAGTACTTC.

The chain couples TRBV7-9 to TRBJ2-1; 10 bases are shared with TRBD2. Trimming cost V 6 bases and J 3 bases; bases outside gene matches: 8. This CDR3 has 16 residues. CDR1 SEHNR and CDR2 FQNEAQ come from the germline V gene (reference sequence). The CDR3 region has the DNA TGTGCCAGCAGAAAACTAGCGGGGCTTGGCTACAATGAGCAGTTCTTC. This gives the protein CASRKLAGLGYNEQFF. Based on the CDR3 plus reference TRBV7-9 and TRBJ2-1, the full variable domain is DTGVSQNPRHKITKRGQNVTFRCDPISEHNRLYWYRQTLGQGPEFLTYFQNEAQLEKSRLLSDRFSAERPKGSFSTLEIQRTEQGDSAMYLCASRKLAGLGYNEQFFGPGTRLTVL.

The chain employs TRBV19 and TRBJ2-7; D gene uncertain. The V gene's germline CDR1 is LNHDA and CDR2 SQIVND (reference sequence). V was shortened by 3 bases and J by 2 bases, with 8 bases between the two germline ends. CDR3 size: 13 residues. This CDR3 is CASSITLAYEQYF. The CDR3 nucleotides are TGTGCCAGTAGTATCACCTTGGCCTACGAGCAGTACTTC.

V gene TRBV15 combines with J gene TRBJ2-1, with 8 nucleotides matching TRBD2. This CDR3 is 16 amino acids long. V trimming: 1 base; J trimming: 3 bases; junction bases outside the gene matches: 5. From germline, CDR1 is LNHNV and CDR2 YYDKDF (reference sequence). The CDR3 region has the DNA TGTGCCACCAGCAGAGGGGTAGCGGGGTACTACAATGAGCAGTTCTTC. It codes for CATSRGVAGYYNEQFF.